Described below is a single T cell receptor (beta chain) sequence and its context. Its antigen remains unknown. The data originate from a study of cytomegalovirus exposure and HLA in healthy donors. Overall study context: Of all 400 or so donors who were genotyped, 80% to 85% belonged to the Caucasian-associated ancestry cluster. Study-level points and caveats: In vitro, three CMV-associated chains proved specific for CMV antigens.

13 Jbeta primers and 60 Vbeta primers were used for the PCR. TCRdb keeps only in-frame clones here, not all; method: immunoSEQ multiplex PCR. This sample has some 95,000 clones, with roughly 71% found just once. This sequence originates from a woman aged 18 to 35 in good health and CMV-seropositive. Source material: PBMCs.

CDR3 sequence (DNA): TGTGCCAGCAGGGAAGCCGGGGTGACCTTCGAGCAGTACTTC. Its translation: CASREAGVTFEQYF. The rearrangement uses TRBV7-2 and TRBJ2-7, with a possible D match to TRBD2 (5 bases). The V and J ends lost 6 bases and 6 bases respectively, with 18 bases between them. CDR3 size: 14 residues. CDR1 and CDR2 (germline): SGHTA, FQGNSA.